This T cell receptor (beta chain) appears in the sequencing data of a study of Ad26.COV2.S vaccination and SARS-CoV-2 variants. Study-level points and caveats: Among vaccine recipients, spike-specific TCR breadth exceeded that of placebo recipients.

On this clone: Its antigen is currently unknown.

Sequenced by immunoSEQ multiplex PCR; TCRdb stores in-frame clones only, minus some. Of 500,000 or so clones listed, approximately 88% are singletons. The treatment is: about 20 received Ad26.COV2.S at low or high dose, single or two shots; about 5 received placebo; per-sample allocation not given. The study sampled participants on day 63 after the first vaccine or placebo injection. This CDR3 comprises 12 residues. Germline assignment: CDR1 GTSNPN and CDR2 SVGIG (reference sequence). Trimming removed 5 bases from V and 6 bases from J, with 13 bases in between. This clonotype originated in a person between 18 and 59 years old who received the Ad26.COV2.S COVID-19 vaccine or a placebo. This material consisted of peripheral blood, taken in a trial of Ad26.COV2.S vaccine versus placebo. The chain couples TRBV30 to TRBJ1-1; D perhaps matches TRBD1 (6 bases). CDR3 nucleotide sequence: TGTGCCTGGGACAGGTGGGGGTCTGAAGCTTTCTTT. This translates into CAWDRWGSEAFF.